This T cell receptor (beta chain) stems from a study of T cell responses to AZD1222 COVID-19 vaccine. Overall study findings and caveats: Unmutated regions of variants are reportedly targeted by nearly half of spike-specific TCRs.

Points on this clone: Its antigen remains unidentified.

Profiled with immunoSEQ multiplex PCR; TCRdb holds only in-frame clones, not every one. This table has just under 150,000 clones, around 90% appearing once. V lost 3 bases and J 3 bases, leaving 5 bases between the germline ends. The CDR3 sequence is 13 residues long. In germline, CDR1 is SNHLY, CDR2 FYNNEI. Sequences were derived from peripheral blood, sampled 28 days after the second dose of the MenACWY control vaccine. The gene calls are TRBV2 and TRBJ1-4; no clear D. This clonotype was sampled from an adult who received the MenACWY meningococcal vaccine as a control. The CDR3 DNA is TGTGCCAGCAGTGACCGCTCTAATGAAAAACTGTTTTTT. Amino acid sequence: CASSDRSNEKLFF.